This TCR beta chain came from a study of shared clonotypes between healthy human individuals. Overall study: Plates per donor: three CD4 naive, three CD4 memory, two CD8 naive, one CD8 memory. Regarding the study as a whole: Clonotype sharing across donors was expected to vary with sequencing depth.

Germline V gives CDR1 LNHDA, CDR2 SQIVND (reference sequence). V lost 4 bases and J 7 bases, leaving 10 bases between the germline ends. The CDR3 runs 12 residues. In its sample, this clone was seen a few times. The target antigen is unknown. Produced via immunoSEQ multiplex PCR; TCRdb's table is partial and in-frame only. The repertoire holds roughly 2.5 million clones, with around 90% as singletons. The receptor was derived from a young man in good health. The sequencing sample was made of naive CD4+ T cells sorted from blood. Noted subset: CD45RA+ positively selected. The chain joins TRBV19 to TRBJ1-1; no reliable D call. The DNA of the CDR3 is TGTGCCAGTAGTACCACCGGGAATGAAGCTTTCTTT. This encodes CASSTTGNEAFF.